The source of this T cell receptor (beta chain) is a study of cytomegalovirus exposure and HLA in healthy donors. Study-level information: A later analysis reported the same platform for the roughly 110 validation repertoires and the 500 to 700 first-cohort repertoires. Findings and limits, study-wide: The investigators catalogued 150 to 200 TCR beta chains as cytomegalovirus-associated. Specificity for CMV antigens was confirmed in vitro for three of the CMV-associated chains. First-cohort TCR clusters tended to co-occur in the 130 or so validation repertoires, a later analysis found.

As to this clone: The antigen is unknown.

There are 14 residues in the CDR3. Germline CDR1 reads PRHDT; CDR2 reads FYEKMQ (reference sequence). Deletions cut 5 bases from V and 4 bases from J, with 13 bases between. Using immunoSEQ multiplex PCR, the repertoire was profiled, and TCRdb retains in-frame clones only, with some absent. The top ten hold 2.7% of the sample, which has about 180,000 clones, approximately 86% seen once. This chain links TRBV13 with TRBJ2-3, with D unresolved. Sequenced sample: PBMCs. This TCR was recovered from a man aged 18 to 35 in good health and CMV-seropositive. CDR3 sequence reads: CASSPTLGADTQYF. The CDR3 DNA follows: TGTGCCAGCAGCCCCACCTTAGGAGCAGATACGCAGTATTTT.